These 32 T cell receptor beta chains originate from one sample sequenced in a study of cytomegalovirus exposure and HLA in healthy donors. A multiplex PCR was run with 60 Vbeta primers and 13 Jbeta primers. Profiling relied on immunoSEQ multiplex PCR, and the TCRdb table lists in-frame clones only, not all of them. Of around 210,000 clones in the sample, more than 75% were seen once. Sequenced material: PBMCs. Receptors were obtained from a girl aged 2-9 years in good health and CMV-seronegative.

The chain uses TRBV5-6 and TRBJ1-2, with TRBD1 as a possible D gene (6 bases). There are 14 residues in the CDR3. V was shortened by 5 bases and J by 5 bases, with 16 bases between the two germline ends. Germline-derived CDR1 and CDR2 are SGHDT and YYEEEE. CDR3 nucleotides: TGTGCCAGCAGGAGCCGGGGGGGCTGGTATGGCTACACCTTC. Its translation: CASRSRGGWYGYTF.

The J gene is TRBJ1-2, the V gene TRBV25-1, with TRBD1 as a possible D gene (6 bases). The CDR3 runs 15 residues. Germline V lookup: CDR1 MGHDK, CDR2 SYGVNS. Trimming took 1 base from V and 8 from J, leaving 17 bases between them. CDR3: CASSESTGFRAGYTF. Written as DNA, the CDR3 is TGTGCCAGCAGTGAATCCACAGGGTTCAGGGCCGGCTACACCTTC.

The V call is TRBV27, the J call TRBJ1-2; no firm D call. CDR3 length equals 14 residues. Germline CDR1 is MNHEY and CDR2 is SMNVEV (reference sequence). The V and J ends lost 5 bases and 1 base respectively, with 11 bases between them. CDR3 DNA sequence: TGTGCCAGCAGTCCGTTCCCCCGTAACTATGGCTACACCTTC. As protein: CASSPFPRNYGYTF.

The chain employs TRBV7-7 and TRBJ2-5; 7 nucleotides match TRBD1. The CDR3 runs to 14 residues. J gave up 1 base and V 3 bases, and 2 bases lay outside the gene matches. Germline V lookup: CDR1 SSHAT, CDR2 FNYEAQ (reference sequence). The CDR3 reads CASSFDRAQETQYF. CDR3 DNA: TGTGCCAGCAGCTTTGACAGGGCCCAAGAGACCCAGTACTTC.

The genes are TRBV29-1 and TRBJ2-1, with 7 bases matching TRBD2. The CDR3 is made up of 11 amino acids. The germline V gene encodes CDR1 SQVTM and CDR2 ANQGSEA. Trimming at V came to 6 bases and at J to 14 bases, leaving 10 bases not matched to a gene. CDR3 in amino acids: CSVAGSRAEFF. CDR3 sequence (DNA): TGCAGCGTAGCGGGAAGTCGGGCTGAGTTCTTC.

V usage is TRBV27 and J usage is TRBJ1-2; possibly TRBD1 for D (5 bases). Looked up from germline, CDR1 is MNHEY and CDR2 is SMNVEV (reference sequence). The V gene lost 6 bases and the J gene lost 6 bases, with 23 bases spanning the gap. There are 16 residues in the CDR3. CDR3 sequence reads: CASSLLWGSPLDGYTF. In DNA form, the CDR3 reads TGTGCCAGCAGCCTTTTATGGGGCAGCCCCTTGGATGGCTACACCTTC.

The V and J genes are TRBV5-4 and TRBJ2-5, with 9 positions matching TRBD1. This CDR3 is built from 15 residues. V shed 0 bases, J shed 2 bases, and the junction held 2 bases outside the gene matches. Germline V gene lookup returns CDR1 SGHNT and CDR2 YYREEE (reference sequence). The CDR3 protein is CASSLVGQGQETQYF. CDR3 nucleotides: TGTGCCAGCAGCTTGGTGGGACAGGGACAAGAGACCCAGTACTTC.

This rearrangement joins TRBV6-1 to TRBJ2-5, with 9 nucleotides matching TRBD2. The DNA end is a closer match to TRBJ2-7, so the J assignment may be wrong. The germline CDR1 and CDR2 sequences are MNHNS and SASEGT. This CDR3 has 13 amino acids. The CDR3 bases are TGTGCCAGCAGCGGACTAGCGAGCAGCGAGCAGTACTTC. Its translation is CASSGLASSEQYF.

The chain links TRBV10-3 to TRBJ2-7; 9 nucleotides align to TRBD1. The V gene's germline CDR1 is ENHRY and CDR2 SYGVKD. The CDR3 runs to 14 residues. V trimming: 2 bases; J trimming: 9 bases; junction bases outside the gene matches: 8. The CDR3 sequence is CAISEGTGYSRQYF. The DNA of the CDR3 is TGTGCCATCAGTGAGGGGACAGGGTATTCACGGCAGTACTTC.

The chain links TRBV29-1 to TRBJ2-7; D gene unclear. In germline, CDR1 is SQVTM, CDR2 ANQGSEA. The V end lost 7 bases, the J end lost 4 bases, and 17 bases lay between the germline ends. This CDR3 spans 13 amino acids. The CDR3 DNA follows: TGCAGCGCTAAACAGAGCCCAGAATACGAGCAGTACTTC. Its protein product is CSAKQSPEYEQYF.

V is TRBV11-2 and J is TRBJ2-5, with TRBD1 matching 9 bases. CDR3 size: 14 residues. The ends lost 5 bases at V and 5 bases at J; junction bases unmatched: 6. CDR1 is SGHAT, CDR2 FQNNGV, per germline. CDR3 sequence reads: CASSVDRGMETQYF. The CDR3 nucleotides read TGTGCCAGCAGCGTGGACAGGGGTATGGAGACCCAGTACTTC.

The chain combines TRBV30 with TRBJ2-1; D might be TRBD2 (5 bases). V shed 0 bases and J shed 5 bases, with 14 bases lying between them. This CDR3 comprises 15 residues. CDR1 is GTSNPN and CDR2 is SVGIG in the germline V gene (reference sequence). DNA of the CDR3: TGTGCCTGGAGTGTACATCTACTAGTAGACAATGAGCAGTTCTTC. Its translation: CAWSVHLLVDNEQFF.

The chain couples TRBV5-1 to TRBJ2-1, with 16 positions matching TRBD2. Germline assignment: CDR1 SGHRS and CDR2 YFSETQ. Trimming took 0 bases from V and 4 from J; bases not matched to a gene: 4. There are 18 residues in the CDR3. CDR3 sequence reads: CASSLAGLAGGLYNEQFF. DNA for the CDR3: TGCGCCAGCAGCTTGGCGGGACTAGCGGGAGGGCTATACAATGAGCAGTTCTTC. The full variable domain, its missing parts supplied by reference TRBV5-1 and TRBJ2-1, is KAGVTQTPRYLIKTRGQQVTLSCSPISGHRSVSWYQQTPGQGLQFLFEYFSETQRNKGNFPGRFSGRQFSNSRSEMNVSTLELGDSALYLCASSLAGLAGGLYNEQFFGPGTRLTVL.

The rearrangement uses TRBV7-3 and TRBJ2-7; D is undetermined. V lost 5 bases and J 3 bases, leaving 11 bases between the germline ends. From germline, CDR1 is SGHTA and CDR2 FQGTGA. The CDR3 runs to 13 residues. The CDR3, as DNA: TGTGCCAGCAGCCCAGCTGGGCTCTACGAGCAGTACTTC. Translated, it gives CASSPAGLYEQYF. Full variable domain (rest looked up from reference TRBV7-3 and TRBJ2-7): GAGVSQTPSNKVTEKGKYVELRCDPISGHTALYWYRQSLGQGPEFLIYFQGTGAADDSGLPNDRFFAVRPEGSVSTLKIQRTERGDSAVYLCASSPAGLYEQYFGPGTRLTVT.

This chain links TRBV5-4 with TRBJ2-7; TRBD2 matches at 9 bases. The V gene end was trimmed by 3 bases and the J gene end by 4 bases; junction bases not matched to a gene: 8. The CDR3 is 15 amino acids. Looked up from germline, CDR1 is SGHNT and CDR2 is YYREEE (reference sequence). CDR3 sequence reads: CASSWGSGSSYEQYF. The CDR3 DNA follows: TGTGCCAGCAGCTGGGGTAGCGGGAGTTCGTACGAGCAGTACTTC.

In this sample, this clone turned up a few times. The V gene is TRBV12-5, the J gene TRBJ2-1; possibly TRBD1 for D (6 bases). Trimming stripped 6 bases from V and 1 base from J, with 13 bases between. This CDR3 is 15 amino acids long. Germline CDR1 and CDR2: LGHNT and FRNRAP. For the CDR3, the DNA is TGTGCTAGTGGCGACGGACAGTTTTCCTACAATGAGCAGTTCTTC. Its translation: CASGDGQFSYNEQFF.

The J gene is TRBJ2-3, the V gene TRBV9, with unresolved D. The CDR3 is 17 amino acids. From germline, CDR1 is SGDLS and CDR2 YYNGEE. Deletions cut 0 bases from V and 0 bases from J, with 14 bases between. The chain's CDR3 is CASSVGVRQPSTDTQYF. CDR3 DNA sequence: TGTGCCAGCAGCGTAGGGGTCAGACAACCAAGCACAGATACGCAGTATTTT.

The V gene is TRBV12-5, the J gene TRBJ1-1; D is perhaps TRBD1 (6 bases). The ends were cut back, 6 bases at V and 8 bases at J, with 16 bases in the middle. Per germline, CDR1 LGHNT and CDR2 FRNRAP. The CDR3 runs to 13 residues. CDR3 sequence reads: CASGQGRWSEAFF. As DNA, the CDR3 is TGTGCTAGTGGCCAGGGGCGTTGGTCAGAAGCTTTCTTT. The full variable domain, with the rest looked up from reference TRBV12-5 and TRBJ1-1, is DARVTQTPRHKVTEMGQEVTMRCQPILGHNTVFWYRQTMMQGLELLAYFRNRAPLDDSGMPKDRFSAEMPDATLATLKIQPSEPRDSAVYFCASGQGRWSEAFFGQGTRLTVV.

This chain uses TRBV7-6 with TRBJ2-7, with 10 bases fitting TRBD2. Germline-derived CDR1 and CDR2 are SGHVS and FNYEAQ. The ends lost 0 bases at V and 2 bases at J; junction bases unmatched: 7. This CDR3 has 17 residues. The CDR3 loop is CASSLARSGTSAYEQYF. The DNA of the CDR3 is TGTGCCAGCAGCTTAGCGCGATCCGGGACTAGCGCCTACGAGCAGTACTTC.

In its sample, this clone was seen a few times. The chain uses TRBV2 and TRBJ2-3; no clear D. Germline CDR1 and CDR2: SNHLY and FYNNEI. The CDR3 totals 12 residues. V lost 6 bases and J 3 bases, leaving 7 bases between the germline ends. The CDR3 here is CASRGWTDTQYF. The CDR3 region has the DNA TGTGCCAGCAGGGGCTGGACAGATACGCAGTATTTT.

The gene calls are TRBV6-1 and TRBJ2-7; D is possibly TRBD2 (5 bases). The CDR3 runs to 15 residues. Between the trimmed V and J ends, which lost 3 bases and 6 bases, there was a span of 18 bases. Germline CDR1 is MNHNS and CDR2 is SASEGT. CDR3 loop: CASSEAVGILAEQYF. The CDR3 DNA reads TGTGCCAGCAGTGAGGCAGTGGGAATCCTAGCCGAGCAGTACTTC.

The gene calls are TRBV6-6 and TRBJ2-7, with TRBD1 as a possible D gene (5 bases). The CDR3 spans 14 residues. Trimming took off 2 bases at V and 2 bases at J, with 10 bases between the two ends. Germline V gene sequence: CDR1 MNHNY, CDR2 SVGAGI (reference sequence). The CDR3 DNA reads as TGTGCCAGCAGTTACCGCCAGGGAACCTACGAGCAGTACTTC. It yields the protein CASSYRQGTYEQYF.

V usage is TRBV6-1 and J usage is TRBJ2-7, with a weak D call TRBD1 (5 bases). From germline, CDR1 is MNHNS and CDR2 SASEGT. The CDR3 has 14 residues. V lost 6 bases and J lost 5, with 17 bases in between. The CDR3 sequence: CASRESGAFNEQYF. CDR3 DNA: TGTGCCAGCAGAGAGAGTGGGGCTTTCAACGAGCAGTACTTC.

The chain couples TRBV30 to TRBJ2-1; no reliable D call. Trimming took 0 bases from V and 1 from J, leaving 10 bases between them. Germline loops: CDR1 GTSNPN, CDR2 SVGIG (reference sequence). This CDR3 is 15 amino acids long. DNA for the CDR3: TGTGCCTGGAGTGTGGGCTTCCTATCCTACAATGAGCAGTTCTTC. Encoded protein: CAWSVGFLSYNEQFF.

J is TRBJ2-3 and V is TRBV27; TRBD2 aligns across 9 bases. The CDR3 runs 16 residues. V gave up 3 bases and J gave up 6 bases; unmatched junction bases: 10. The germline V gene has CDR1 MNHEY and CDR2 SMNVEV (reference sequence). CDR3 bases: TGTGCCAGCAGTTTCATTAGCGGGGGACGCTCTGATACGCAGTATTTT. Translating gives CASSFISGGRSDTQYF.

The chain combines TRBV30 with TRBJ2-3; D ambiguous. Germline V gene lookup returns CDR1 GTSNPN and CDR2 SVGIG (reference sequence). Trimming cost V 2 bases and J 0 bases, with 12 bases left between them. CDR3 size: 15 residues. The DNA of the CDR3 is TGTGCCTGGAGTCCAATAGTTCCTAGCACAGATACGCAGTATTTT. Protein product: CAWSPIVPSTDTQYF.

This chain connects TRBV5-1 to TRBJ2-5; TRBD2 aligns across 13 bases. The junction had 4 bases not matched to a gene; V was cut back by 4 bases and J by 4 bases. Germline V gene sequence: CDR1 SGHRS, CDR2 YFSETQ. The CDR3 length is 15 residues. Here the CDR3 reads CASSIWTSGRETQYF. The CDR3 DNA follows: TGCGCCAGCAGCATTTGGACTAGCGGGAGAGAGACCCAGTACTTC.

The sample holds a few counts of this clone. This chain uses TRBV4-1 with TRBJ1-1; D is unresolved. The V end lost 0 bases, the J end lost 10 bases, and 12 bases lay between the germline ends. The CDR3 is made up of 13 amino acids. In germline, CDR1 is MGHRA, CDR2 YSYEKL. The CDR3 nucleotides read TGCGCCAGCAGCCAAGATCTCGAACGGGGAGCTTTCTTT. It codes for CASSQDLERGAFF.

The rearrangement uses TRBV27 and TRBJ2-3; D possibly corresponds to TRBD2 (5 bases). The germline V and J ends were trimmed by 6 bases and 2 bases, with 12 bases remaining between them. Per the germline V gene, CDR1 is MNHEY and CDR2 is SMNVEV (reference sequence). The CDR3 is made up of 14 amino acids. In DNA form, the CDR3 reads TGTGCCAGCAGAAAGCGGCAACCCACAGATACGCAGTATTTT. Protein sequence: CASRKRQPTDTQYF.

The rearrangement joins TRBV7-8 to TRBJ2-1; 7 bases agree with TRBD2. Per germline, CDR1 SGHVS and CDR2 FQNEAQ. Trimming took 3 bases from V and 6 from J; bases not matched to a gene: 8. This CDR3 is 15 amino acids long. CDR3 residues: CASSLIRLARNEQFF. In nucleotides, the CDR3 is TGTGCCAGCAGCTTGATCCGACTAGCCCGCAATGAGCAGTTCTTC. The full variable domain, in which reference TRBV7-8 and TRBJ2-1 provide the parts outside the CDR3, is GAGVSQSPRYKVAKRGQDVALRCDPISGHVSLFWYQQALGQGPEFLTYFQNEAQLDKSGLPSDRFFAERPEGSVSTLKIQRTQQEDSAVYLCASSLIRLARNEQFFGPGTRLTVL.

This clone was detected only a few times. V usage is TRBV23-1 and J usage is TRBJ1-2; D is undetermined. TRBV23-1 is placed among ORFs of uncertain function. CDR3 length: 14 amino acids. V was shortened by 2 bases and J by 4 bases, with 11 bases between the two germline ends. The DNA for the CDR3 is TGCGCCAGCAGTCAAACGAGGAAGCCCTATGGCTACACCTTC. As protein: CASSQTRKPYGYTF.

This chain's CDR3 is CASSLAPTPPETQYF. For the CDR3, the DNA is TGTGCCAGCAGCTTGGCCCCGACTCCCCCAGAGACCCAGTACTTC. This chain links TRBV7-2 with TRBJ2-5; D is unclear. There are 15 residues in the CDR3. CDR1 and CDR2 from the germline V gene are SGHTA and FQGNSA. The V and J ends lost 3 bases and 4 bases respectively, with 15 bases between them.